This entry concerns a single T cell receptor (beta chain). Antigen specificity is unknown. Trimming removed 3 bases from V and 10 bases from J, with 6 bases in between. The CDR3 loop spans 11 amino acids. The method was immunoSEQ multiplex PCR; TCRdb's version includes in-frame clones alone and lacks a portion of them. The profile shows about 150,000 clones, approximately 87% of them singletons. This sample is part of a study of T cell responses to AZD1222 COVID-19 vaccine. Broader study findings: None of the repertoires were sampled until the peak T cell response had passed. White British ancestry dominated among donors, who included more females, and clonal diversity was possibly underestimated.

Sequencing was performed on peripheral blood, taken on day 0 of MenACWY control vaccination. The sequence was collected from an adult in good health. The genes are TRBV12-3 or TRBV12-4 and TRBJ1-4; no reliable D call. The CDR3 spells CASSFSRKLFF. In DNA, the CDR3 is TGTGCCAGCAGTTTCTCCCGAAAACTGTTTTTT.